These 22 T cell receptor beta chains came from one sample sequenced in a study of blood T cell repertoires in COVID-19. Assay: immunoSEQ multiplex PCR; the TCRdb copy retains only in-frame clones and omits some. Among 150,000 to 180,000 clones listed, around 82% were seen once. What was sequenced was peripheral blood. All receptors come from a man aged 55 to 70 with COVID-19, enrolled during active disease.

This chain connects TRBV19 to TRBJ1-5; no clear D. CDR1 is LNHDA and CDR2 is SQIVND in the germline V gene (reference sequence). Trimming pared 10 bases from V and 6 bases from J, leaving 25 bases between. The CDR3 is made up of 16 amino acids. The DNA for the CDR3 is TGTGCCACCACAGACGGCACAGTCGGGAAAGGTCAGCCCCAGCATTTT. Translated: CATTDGTVGKGQPQHF.

V and J are TRBV19 and TRBJ2-7; no definite D call. This CDR3 is built from 14 residues. The germline V gene encodes CDR1 LNHDA and CDR2 SQIVND (reference sequence). Trimming removed 4 bases at V and 6 bases at J, with 16 bases between. The CDR3 nucleotides are TGTGCCAGTAGTACGTCGGCCCTCCGCGGCGAGCAGTACTTC. Translating it yields CASSTSALRGEQYF.

The chain joins TRBV28 to TRBJ1-5; D possibly corresponds to TRBD1 (6 bases). V lost 8 bases, J lost 2 bases, and 31 bases lay in between. This CDR3 has 20 residues. Germline V lookup: CDR1 MDHEN, CDR2 SYDVKM. CDR3 DNA sequence: TGTGCCAGCTCAGGGCCCTCAGGGGCGAACCTCTGGGGCGGCAATCAGCCCCAGCATTTT. Its protein is CASSGPSGANLWGGNQPQHF.

The chain links TRBV9 to TRBJ1-2; TRBD1 agrees at 11 bases. Germline CDR1 SGDLS, CDR2 YYNGEE. This CDR3 has 15 residues. Unmatched junction bases numbered 6, after V lost 4 bases and J lost 4 bases. Written as DNA, the CDR3 is TGTGCCAGCAGCCGCGGACAGGGGGCTTCCTATGGCTACACCTTC. It translates to CASSRGQGASYGYTF.

The chain links TRBV29-1 to TRBJ2-7; 7 nucleotides agree with TRBD1. The CDR3 is made up of 12 amino acids. The V gene end was trimmed by 5 bases and the J gene end by 2 bases; junction bases not matched to a gene: 3. The germline V gene has CDR1 SQVTM and CDR2 ANQGSEA. The CDR3 coding sequence is TGCAGCGTTACCGGGACAGCCTACGAGCAGTACTTC. The encoded protein is CSVTGTAYEQYF.

The J gene is TRBJ1-5, the V gene TRBV7-2; a possible D gene is TRBD1 (5 bases). This CDR3 has 16 residues. Trimming took off 3 bases at V and 0 bases at J, with 12 bases between the two ends. Per the germline V gene, CDR1 is SGHTA and CDR2 is FQGNSA. The CDR3 DNA reads TGTGCCAGCAGCTTCGGGGGGACCTTTAGCAATCAGCCCCAGCATTTT. This codes for CASSFGGTFSNQPQHF.

The chain uses TRBV7-2 and TRBJ1-4; weak D call: TRBD1 (5 bases). Germline CDR1 SGHTA, CDR2 FQGNSA. The CDR3 extends over 18 amino acids. Trimming took 1 base from V and 8 from J, leaving 23 bases between them. For the CDR3, the DNA is TGTGCCAGCAGCTTAGTCTCTCTGGCAGGGACTATTCAGGAAAAACTGTTTTTT. The encoded protein is CASSLVSLAGTIQEKLFF.

The J gene is TRBJ2-5, the V gene TRBV6-5; D is unclear. Per the germline V gene, CDR1 is MNHEY and CDR2 is SVGAGI. Deletions cut 5 bases from V and 4 bases from J, with 8 bases between. The CDR3 contains 12 residues. Here the CDR3 DNA reads TGTGCCAGCAGTACGGGTGGAGAGACCCAGTACTTC. This codes for CASSTGGETQYF.

The chain couples TRBV5-6 to TRBJ1-5, with D possibly matching TRBD1 (5 bases). Looked up from germline, CDR1 is SGHDT and CDR2 is YYEEEE. The germline V and J ends were trimmed by 1 base and 7 bases, with 18 bases remaining between them. The CDR3 covers 16 residues. CDR3 amino acids: CASSLNLQVPRQPQHF. In nucleotides, the CDR3 is TGTGCCAGCAGCTTGAACCTACAGGTTCCGAGGCAGCCCCAGCATTTT.

This chain links TRBV30 with TRBJ2-5; D uncertain. The CDR3 has 13 amino acids. The V end lost 3 bases, the J end lost 5 bases, and 13 bases lay between the germline ends. Germline CDR1 GTSNPN, CDR2 SVGIG (reference sequence). CDR3 bases: TGTGCCTGGAGCGTAAAAGCAGCGGAGACCCAGTACTTC. Encoded protein: CAWSVKAAETQYF.

This sequence joins TRBV23-1 and TRBJ1-5; TRBD1 aligns across 7 bases. TRBV23-1 is an open reading frame, and its role is uncertain. V shed 1 base, J shed 3 bases, and the junction held 3 bases outside the gene matches. The CDR3 extends over 15 amino acids. The CDR3 region is CASSQLDRNNQPQHF. For the CDR3, the DNA is TGCGCCAGCAGTCAATTGGACAGGAACAATCAGCCCCAGCATTTT.

The genes are TRBV30 and TRBJ2-2; weak D call: TRBD2 (5 bases). The ends were cut back, 3 bases at V and 4 bases at J, with 9 bases in the middle. The CDR3 is 13 amino acids. Germline CDR1 reads GTSNPN; CDR2 reads SVGIG (reference sequence). The CDR3 DNA sequence: TGTGCCTGGAGCAGCGGTGCCACCGGGGAGCTGTTTTTT. Translated, it gives CAWSSGATGELFF. The complete variable domain, with remaining parts taken from reference TRBV30 and TRBJ2-2, reads SQTIHQWPATLVQPVGSPLSLECTVEGTSNPNLYWYRQAAGRGLQLLFYSVGIGQISSEVPQNLSASRPQDRQFILSSKKLLLSDSGFYLCAWSSGATGELFFGEGSRLTVL.

V gene TRBV5-5 combines with J gene TRBJ2-2; 10 bases agree with TRBD2. The V gene end was trimmed by 4 bases and the J gene end by 6 bases; junction bases not matched to a gene: 9. This CDR3 region has 16 residues. Looked up from germline, CDR1 is SGHKS and CDR2 is YYEKEE (reference sequence). The CDR3 here is CASSPALAGGAGELFF. In nucleotides, the CDR3 is TGTGCCAGCAGCCCCGCATTAGCGGGGGGCGCCGGGGAGCTGTTTTTT.

This clone was observed a few times. The chain combines TRBV9 with TRBJ2-1; TRBD2 is a possible D gene (6 bases). The length of the CDR3 is 15 residues. CDR1 is SGDLS and CDR2 is YYNGEE in the germline V gene. The ends were cut back, 3 bases at V and 2 bases at J, with 12 bases in the middle. CDR3 residues: CASSEGRGTYNEQFF. The CDR3 coding sequence is TGTGCCAGCAGCGAGGGGCGGGGAACCTACAATGAGCAGTTCTTC.

CDR3 DNA sequence: TGTGCCAGCAGCTTAAGCGGGAGGACGACAGATACGCAGTATTTT. Translated: CASSLSGRTTDTQYF. J is TRBJ2-3 and V is TRBV7-2; 9 nucleotides line up with TRBD2. Germline loops: CDR1 SGHTA, CDR2 FQGNSA. J gave up 3 bases and V 2 bases, and 3 bases lay outside the gene matches. This CDR3 has 15 amino acids.

This chain uses TRBV18 with TRBJ2-5; D possibly corresponds to TRBD1 (5 bases). Germline CDR1 KGHSH, CDR2 LQKENI. This CDR3 is built from 15 residues. Trimming left V 2 bases short and J 3 bases short, with 13 bases between. CDR3 amino acids: CASSPSTGIKETQYF. CDR3 DNA: TGTGCCAGCTCACCATCCACAGGTATTAAAGAGACCCAGTACTTC.

The CDR3 protein is CASSLGDRVNLDGSTDTQYF. The CDR3 DNA is TGCGCCAGCAGCCTGGGGGACAGGGTAAATCTAGATGGTAGCACAGATACGCAGTATTTT. The rearrangement joins TRBV5-1 to TRBJ2-3; TRBD1 aligns across 9 bases. This CDR3 spans 20 amino acids. The ends lost 4 bases at V and 0 bases at J; junction bases unmatched: 18. The germline V gene has CDR1 SGHRS and CDR2 YFSETQ.

The chain uses TRBV5-6 and TRBJ2-5, with 10 bases that match TRBD1. This CDR3 region has 14 residues. Germline CDR1 reads SGHDT; CDR2 reads YYEEEE. V shed 4 bases and J 7 bases; nucleotides not matched to a gene: 7. The DNA of the CDR3 is TGTGCCAGCAGCCCGGGACAGGGGTTAGGGACCCAGTACTTC. Amino acids: CASSPGQGLGTQYF.

V usage is TRBV28 and J usage is TRBJ2-5, with 8 bases fitting TRBD1. The germline gives CDR1 MDHEN, CDR2 SYDVKM. The CDR3 extends over 14 amino acids. The J segment lost 6 bases and the V segment lost 2 bases, leaving 5 bases of the junction unmatched. This chain's CDR3 is CASSLVQGVKTQYF. The CDR3 bases are TGTGCCAGCAGTTTAGTACAGGGGGTAAAGACCCAGTACTTC.

J is TRBJ1-2 and V is TRBV28, with D possibly being TRBD1 (6 bases). CDR1 MDHEN and CDR2 SYDVKM come from the germline V gene. There are 15 residues in the CDR3. V lost 3 bases, J lost 8 bases, and 19 bases lay in between. The CDR3 here is CASSFLRGGLEGYTF. CDR3 sequence (DNA): TGTGCCAGCAGTTTTTTACGAGGGGGATTGGAGGGCTACACCTTC.

CDR3 region: CASSYLGVSTEAFF. CDR3 sequence (DNA): TGTGCCAGCAGTTATTTAGGGGTGAGCACTGAAGCTTTCTTT. The chain recombines TRBV6-2 or TRBV6-3 with TRBJ1-1, with TRBD1 as a possible D gene (5 bases). CDR1 is MNHEY and CDR2 is SVGEGT in the germline V gene. Trimming removed 3 bases from V and 4 bases from J, with 12 bases in between. CDR3 length equals 14 residues.

A single count supports this clone. The V gene is TRBV5-1, the J gene TRBJ1-1; D ambiguous. V shed 4 bases and J shed 1 base, with 14 bases lying between them. Germline CDR1 is SGHRS and CDR2 is YFSETQ. The CDR3 totals 15 residues. The CDR3 is CASSTDGRKNTEAFF. The CDR3 bases are TGCGCCAGCAGCACAGACGGGAGAAAGAACACTGAAGCTTTCTTT. Full variable domain (rest looked up from reference TRBV5-1 and TRBJ1-1): KAGVTQTPRYLIKTRGQQVTLSCSPISGHRSVSWYQQTPGQGLQFLFEYFSETQRNKGNFPGRFSGRQFSNSRSEMNVSTLELGDSALYLCASSTDGRKNTEAFFGQGTRLTVV.